Listed below are T cell receptor beta chains from one sample, sequenced in a study of blood T cells in healthy people across ages. TCRdb redid the calling of the 5' RACE reads with MiXCR, one entry per CDR3 protein. The sample holds 800,000 to 950,000 distinct CDR3 sequences; around 48% are singletons and the top ten take 10% to 15%. The sequencing sample was made of blood. The source of these receptors is a man between 25 and 39 years old in good health. Each CDR3 is given with its conserved first and last residue. The D gene is left open where the match is weak. The size of a clone is reported for some rows only, either as once, few or many, or as a class for expanded clones.

>TRBJ2-1|TRBV6-5|.|TRBD1
TGTGCCAGCAGTTACTCAGGGACAGGGGACATTCACTACAATGAGCAGTTCTTC
CASSYSGTGDIHYNEQFF
>TRBJ1-2|TRBV4-3|many|.
TGCGCCAGCAGCCAAGAAACAGGGCCCTATGGCTACACCTTC
CASSQETGPYGYTF
>TRBJ2-5|TRBV6-6|.|.
TGTGCCAGCAGGCCCGAGGGAGAGACCCAGTACTTC
CASRPEGETQYF
>TRBJ2-7|TRBV9|many|.
TGTGCCAGCAGCGCCTCGTTGACCGGCGAGCAGTACTTC
CASSASLTGEQYF
>TRBJ2-7|TRBV14|.|.
TGTGCCAGCAGCCCAGGACCGGTCTACGGGCAGTACTTC
CASSPGPVYGQYF
>TRBJ2-3|TRBV20-1|.|TRBD2
TGCAGTGCCCTGACCTCCGGGAGGGTGGCAGATACGCAGTATTTT
CSALTSGRVADTQYF
>TRBJ1-1|TRBV4-2|few|.
TGTGCCAGCAGCCAAACGGACTCGAACACTGAAGCTTTCTTT
CASSQTDSNTEAFF
>TRBJ2-1|TRBV7-3|.|TRBD2
TGTGCCAGCAGCTTAATGGGGGGGACCGGAGCCTACAATGAGCAGTTCTTC
CASSLMGGTGAYNEQFF
>TRBJ1-4|TRBV7-9|.|.
TGTGCCAGCAGCTTAGCAGGGCAGCGGGAAAAACTGTTTTTT
CASSLAGQREKLFF
>TRBJ2-4|TRBV18|many|.
TGTGCCAGCAGCCCGGACAGAGTCGCCAAAAACATTCAGTACTTC
CASSPDRVAKNIQYF
>TRBJ1-5|TRBV20-1|.|.
TGCAGTGCTAGAGCCCGAATGAATCAGCCCCAGCATTTT
CSARARMNQPQHF
>TRBJ2-3|TRBV20-1|.|TRBD2
TGCAGTGCCACGATTCGACTAGCGGGGGAGTTCGCAGATACGCAGTATTTT
CSATIRLAGEFADTQYF
>TRBJ2-3|TRBV5-1|.|.
TGCGCCAGCAGTATACAGCCAGGGGATACGCAGTATTTT
CASSIQPGDTQYF